A selection of T cell receptor beta chains follows, all from one sample in a study of T cells in Graves' hyperthyroidism and ophthalmopathy. Each CDR3 protein gets one entry after TCRdb re-called the multiplex PCR reads with MiXCR. The table includes 280,000 or so distinct CDR3 sequences, 13% to 15% detected once. The sequenced sample was blood. Every receptor here comes from a woman aged 45-65 years with Graves' hyperthyroidism that later progressed to Graves' ophthalmopathy. The CDR3 runs from the conserved cysteine through the conserved F or W. The D gene is left open where the match is weak. The size entry is marked missing in some rows and otherwise reads once, few, many or a size class.

cdr3_length,v_call,d_call,clone_size,j_call,cdr3_aa,cdr3_nt
17,TRBV7-9,.,many,TRBJ2-1,CASNYLWAPRSYNEQFF,TGTGCCAGCAACTACTTGTGGGCCCCGCGCTCCTACAATGAGCAGTTCTTC
14,TRBV20-1,TRBD1,few,TRBJ2-3,CSVPGTGLTDTQYF,TGCAGCGTCCCCGGGACAGGGCTCACAGATACGCAGTATTTT
16,TRBV18,TRBD1,.,TRBJ1-5,CASSPQHDRGNQPQHF,TGTGCCAGCTCACCACAACACGACAGGGGCAATCAGCCCCAGCATTTT
18,TRBV2,TRBD2,many,TRBJ2-4,CASSEAWVAGGPRDIQYF,TGTGCCAGCAGTGAAGCTTGGGTAGCGGGAGGGCCTAGAGACATTCAGTACTTC
11,TRBV20-1,.,many,TRBJ2-7,CSATPRGEQYF,TGCAGTGCCACCCCGAGGGGCGAGCAGTACTTC
15,TRBV3-1,TRBD1,many,TRBJ2-1,CASSPLGTAINEQFF,TGTGCCAGCAGCCCTCTTGGGACAGCAATTAATGAGCAGTTCTTC
14,TRBV5-6,.,many,TRBJ1-2,CASSLGQSFYGYTF,TGTGCCAGCAGCCTGGGGCAGTCCTTTTATGGCTACACCTTC
14,TRBV9,.,.,TRBJ2-7,CASSVAGEGYEQYF,TGTGCCAGCAGCGTAGCCGGCGAGGGTTACGAGCAGTACTTC
14,TRBV4-1,.,.,TRBJ1-1,CASSQEGWDTEAFF,TGCGCCAGCAGCCAAGAAGGTTGGGACACTGAAGCTTTCTTT
12,TRBV20-1,.,many,TRBJ2-3,CSARGTTDTQYF,TGCAGTGCTAGAGGCACCACAGATACGCAGTATTTT
15,TRBV28,TRBD2,many,TRBJ2-1,CATSGLAGVYNEQFF,TGTGCCACGTCCGGACTAGCGGGCGTTTACAATGAGCAGTTCTTC
12,TRBV5-4,.,few,TRBJ1-4,CASSLREEKLFF,TGTGCCAGCAGCTTGAGAGAGGAAAAACTGTTTTTT
16,TRBV20-1,TRBD2,many,TRBJ2-2,CSARDRLAGGSGELFF,TGCAGTGCTAGAGATAGGCTAGCGGGAGGATCCGGGGAGCTGTTTTTT
13,TRBV20-1,.,many,TRBJ2-7,CSAPSGLGDEQYF,TGCAGTGCCCCATCGGGACTTGGCGACGAGCAGTACTTC
14,TRBV5-5,.,few,TRBJ2-5,CASSFEQLQETQYF,TGTGCCAGCAGCTTTGAACAGTTACAAGAGACCCAGTACTTC
13,TRBV6-1,.,many,TRBJ2-5,CASSPQVQETQYF,TGTGCCAGCTCTCCCCAAGTCCAAGAGACCCAGTACTTC
13,TRBV10-3,TRBD1,many,TRBJ2-2,CAISETGDGELFF,TGTGCCATCAGTGAGACAGGGGACGGGGAGCTGTTTTTT
15,TRBV12-3/TRBV12-4,.,many,TRBJ1-1,CASSHRDGMNTEAFF,TGTGCCAGCAGCCATAGGGACGGAATGAACACTGAAGCTTTCTTT
19,TRBV10-3,TRBD2,many,TRBJ2-7,CATKPRVGTSGSPSYEQYF,TGTGCCACTAAACCGCGAGTAGGGACTAGCGGTTCACCCTCCTACGAGCAGTACTTC
13,TRBV5-1,TRBD1,.,TRBJ1-2,CASSLGGGQGYTF,TGCGCCAGCAGCTTGGGAGGGGGCCAAGGCTACACCTTC
15,TRBV28,.,many,TRBJ2-7,CASSPAGSNSYEQYF,TGTGCCAGCAGTCCCGCGGGGAGTAACTCCTACGAGCAGTACTTC
16,TRBV19,.,many,TRBJ2-1,CASSWAGTTGYNEQFF,TGTGCCAGTAGTTGGGCCGGGACAACCGGCTACAATGAGCAGTTCTTC
13,TRBV5-1,TRBD1,.,TRBJ2-4,CASSTQGANIQYF,TGCGCCAGCAGTACCCAGGGGGCGAACATTCAGTACTTC
13,TRBV7-3,.,many,TRBJ2-7,CASSSQYGNEQYF,TGTGCCAGCAGCTCCCAATATGGAAACGAGCAGTACTTC
14,TRBV6-1,.,many,TRBJ1-1,CASSGTGSRGAAFF,TGTGCCAGCAGTGGAACAGGGAGTCGGGGAGCAGCTTTCTTT
14,TRBV7-9,TRBD2,.,TRBJ2-7,CASSLGTSWREQYF,TGTGCCAGCAGCTTGGGGACTAGCTGGCGCGAGCAGTACTTC
15,TRBV7-8,.,few,TRBJ1-4,CASSPRGDPNEKLFF,TGTGCCAGCAGCCCTCGCGGGGATCCTAATGAAAAACTGTTTTTT
15,TRBV3-1,.,many,TRBJ2-7,CASSQDGLGLGEQYF,TGTGCCAGCAGCCAAGACGGCTTGGGGCTCGGCGAGCAGTACTTC
14,TRBV11-2,.,many,TRBJ2-7,CASSTPSLGYEQYF,TGTGCCAGCTCGACACCTTCCCTAGGATACGAGCAGTACTTC